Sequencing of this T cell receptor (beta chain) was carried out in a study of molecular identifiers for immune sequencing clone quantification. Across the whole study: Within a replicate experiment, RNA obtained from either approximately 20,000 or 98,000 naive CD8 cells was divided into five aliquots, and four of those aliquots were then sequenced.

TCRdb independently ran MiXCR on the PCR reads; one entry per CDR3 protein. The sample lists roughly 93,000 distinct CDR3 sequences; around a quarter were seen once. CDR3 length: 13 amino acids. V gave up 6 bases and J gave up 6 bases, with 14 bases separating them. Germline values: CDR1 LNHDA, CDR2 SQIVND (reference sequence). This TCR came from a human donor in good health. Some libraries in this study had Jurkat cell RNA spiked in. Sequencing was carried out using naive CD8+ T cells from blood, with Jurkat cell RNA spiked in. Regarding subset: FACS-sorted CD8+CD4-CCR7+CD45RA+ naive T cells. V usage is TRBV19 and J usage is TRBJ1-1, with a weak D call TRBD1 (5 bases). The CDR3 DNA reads TGTGCCAGTAGCTTCAGAGGGGACGCTGAAGCTTTCTTT. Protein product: CASSFRGDAEAFF.